There are many counts of the clone carrying this TCR beta chain. This entry belongs to a study of blood T cells in healthy people across ages. Primed by a sample-barcoded 5' primer and a J-beta primer mix, a second PCR proceeded for about 6 to 11 cycles. Unique molecular identifiers of 12 random nucleotides labeled each cDNA. One entry per CDR3 protein results from TCRdb running MiXCR on the 5' RACE reads. The table lists about 650,000 distinct CDR3 sequences, over 40% of them singletons. The germline CDR1 and CDR2 sequences are LGHNA and YNFKEQ. J gave up 5 bases and V 5 bases, and 17 bases lay outside the gene matches. The CDR3 has 17 amino acids.

The sequencing input was blood. The chain combines TRBV4-2 with TRBJ1-2; 7 bases fit TRBD1. The receptor was isolated from an elderly woman in good health. DNA of the CDR3: TGTGCCAGCAGCGCCGGCGTGAGGGACAGACTTTTGTATGGCTACACCTTC. Residues: CASSAGVRDRLLYGYTF.